This T cell receptor beta chain was obtained from a study of CD8 T cells in Susac syndrome. Treatment-naive patients with stable or active relapsing-remitting disease served as multiple sclerosis controls. Bulk CD8+ and CD4+ cells came from magnetic negative isolation; CD8+ TEMRA by FACS. The authors reverse transcribed 0.5 to 1 ug RNA with random hexamers. An immunoSEQ multiplex PCR generated amplified TCR beta CDR3 products spanning 54 Vbeta and 13 Jbeta. TCRdb reprocessed the immunoSEQ multiplex PCR reads via MiXCR and lists one record per CDR3 protein. The table has approximately 200,000 distinct CDR3 sequences, 80% to 95% seen once. This CDR3 spans 16 amino acids. Looked up from germline, CDR1 is SQVTM and CDR2 is ANQGSEA. J lost 1 base, V lost 0 bases, and 8 bases had no gene match.

The receptor's source is a human donor with multiple sclerosis. The rearrangement joins TRBV29-1 to TRBJ1-2; 7 nucleotides match TRBD1. Source material: CD8+ T cells from PBMCs. The CDR3 DNA follows: TGCAGCGTTGAAGATCCTTCCAGGGGGTTTAACTATGGCTACACCTTC. It encodes CSVEDPSRGFNYGYTF.